A single sample gave rise to the 27 T cell receptor beta chains below, sequenced in a study of Ad26.COV2.S vaccination and SARS-CoV-2 variants. Treatment described: about 20 received Ad26.COV2.S at low or high dose, single or two shots; about 5 received placebo; per-sample allocation not given. At day 63 after the first vaccine or placebo injection, samples were drawn. Measured with immunoSEQ multiplex PCR; TCRdb has only the in-frame clones, and not every one. The profile shows some 250,000 clones, roughly 90% of them singletons. The sequencing used peripheral blood, collected in a trial of Ad26.COV2.S vaccine versus placebo. These receptors all come from a person aged 18 to 65 who received the Ad26.COV2.S COVID-19 vaccine or a placebo.

The V and J genes are TRBV6-5 and TRBJ1-4; TRBD1 matches 11 bases. The germline CDR1 and CDR2 sequences are MNHEY and SVGAGI. The trim removed 5 bases at V and 8 bases at J, leaving 7 bases unmatched. The CDR3 runs 15 residues. CDR3 DNA sequence: TGTGCCAGCAGTAGCCAGGGACAGGGGGAGGAAAAACTGTTTTTT. It encodes CASSSQGQGEEKLFF.

The gene calls are TRBV7-6 and TRBJ2-7; D not resolved. Germline V lookup: CDR1 SGHVS, CDR2 FNYEAQ. The V gene lost 0 bases and the J gene lost 6 bases, with 15 bases spanning the gap. The CDR3 contains 15 residues. The CDR3 bases are TGTGCCAGCAGCTTAGCGTCGCCGGGTAGGGCCGAGCAGTACTTC. It codes for CASSLASPGRAEQYF.

The genes are TRBV19 and TRBJ2-2, with D possibly TRBD1 on 5 matching bases. The CDR3 spans 14 residues. Looked up from germline, CDR1 is LNHDA and CDR2 is SQIVND (reference sequence). With 8 bases removed from V and 0 bases from J, the gap between germline ends came to 10 bases. This chain's CDR3 is CASAETANTGELFF. The CDR3 DNA is TGTGCCAGTGCAGAGACAGCGAACACCGGGGAGCTGTTTTTT.

The chain carries TRBV6-1 and TRBJ1-4, with a possible D match to TRBD1 (5 bases). V was shortened by 0 bases and J by 2 bases, with 10 bases between the two germline ends. CDR1 is MNHNS and CDR2 is SASEGT in the germline V gene. The CDR3 loop spans 16 amino acids. The DNA of the CDR3 is TGTGCCAGCAGTGAAGCGAGGGGAGCGACTAATGAAAAACTGTTTTTT. It yields the protein CASSEARGATNEKLFF.

In this sample, this clone turned up once. The chain couples TRBV19 to TRBJ2-2, with D possibly being TRBD2 (5 bases). Germline assignment: CDR1 LNHDA and CDR2 SQIVND (reference sequence). This CDR3 spans 14 amino acids. Trimming left V 7 bases short and J 2 bases short, with 11 bases between. This chain's CDR3 is CASNPGTNTGELFF. The CDR3 DNA follows: TGTGCCAGTAACCCGGGAACTAACACCGGGGAGCTGTTTTTT.

The V gene is TRBV5-4, the J gene TRBJ2-7, with D possibly TRBD1 on 7 matching bases. The V gene's germline CDR1 is SGHNT and CDR2 YYREEE (reference sequence). The ends were cut back, 0 bases at V and 2 bases at J, with 12 bases in the middle. The CDR3 runs 15 residues. CDR3 loop: CASSLGGGGTYEQYF. In nucleotides, the CDR3 is TGTGCCAGCAGCTTGGGTGGAGGGGGCACCTACGAGCAGTACTTC.

J is TRBJ2-1 and V is TRBV28; no definite D call. Germline CDR1 MDHEN, CDR2 SYDVKM. This CDR3 has 15 amino acids. The germline V and J ends were trimmed by 6 bases and 8 bases, with 20 bases remaining between them. The CDR3 DNA reads TGTGCCAGCAGCCGATCTCGCGCTCGGTTCCATGAGCAGTTCTTC. Its protein is CASSRSRARFHEQFF.

The table lists this clone with a count of one. The chain employs TRBV28 and TRBJ1-5; weak D call: TRBD1 (5 bases). This CDR3 spans 16 amino acids. In germline, CDR1 is MDHEN, CDR2 SYDVKM. The V end was cut by 6 bases, the J end by 1 base, with 16 bases between. The CDR3 region is CASSSEKGASNQPQHF. CDR3 DNA sequence: TGTGCCAGCAGCTCGGAAAAAGGGGCGAGCAATCAGCCCCAGCATTTT.

This chain links TRBV7-2 with TRBJ2-4, with D perhaps being TRBD1 or TRBD2 (7 bases each). The length of the CDR3 is 16 residues. From germline, CDR1 is SGHTA and CDR2 FQGNSA. V was trimmed by 4 bases and J by 3 bases, leaving 16 bases between them. CDR3 region: CASSSGGGPVKNIQYF. The CDR3 DNA reads as TGTGCCAGCAGCTCAGGGGGGGGGCCGGTCAAAAACATTCAGTACTTC.

The genes are TRBV9 and TRBJ2-1; TRBD2 matches 10 bases. This CDR3 is 16 amino acids long. The germline V gene encodes CDR1 SGDLS and CDR2 YYNGEE. After removal of 0 bases from V and 4 bases from J, the junction contained 4 bases not matched to a gene. CDR3 DNA: TGTGCCAGCAGCGTAGCTCGGACTAGCGGTTACAATGAGCAGTTCTTC. It encodes CASSVARTSGYNEQFF.

V and J are TRBV3-1 (or the pseudogene TRBV3-2) and TRBJ2-5; 12 bases map to TRBD2. The CDR3 loop spans 15 amino acids. Germline CDR1 reads LGHDT; CDR2 reads YNNKEL (reference sequence). The J segment lost 6 bases and the V segment lost 4 bases, leaving 6 bases of the junction unmatched. The CDR3 here is CASSRPSGGAKTQYF. The CDR3 bases are TGTGCCAGCAGCCGACCTAGCGGGGGGGCCAAGACCCAGTACTTC.

The V call is TRBV2, the J call TRBJ2-7; D is undetermined. The germline V and J ends were trimmed by 8 bases and 1 base, with 9 bases remaining between them. This CDR3 is built from 12 residues. Germline CDR1 is SNHLY and CDR2 is FYNNEI. In DNA form, the CDR3 reads TGTGCCAGCTTGGGGATTTCCTACGAGCAGTACTTC. It specifies CASLGISYEQYF.

V usage is TRBV4-1 and J usage is TRBJ2-7; the D gene is possibly TRBD2 (5 bases). Trimming took off 4 bases at V and 1 base at J, with 14 bases between the two ends. There are 15 residues in the CDR3. Per the germline V gene, CDR1 is MGHRA and CDR2 is YSYEKL. CDR3 sequence reads: CASSPLTGSSYEQYF. For the CDR3, the DNA is TGCGCCAGCAGCCCTTTGACGGGGTCTTCCTACGAGCAGTACTTC.

This sequence joins TRBV6-5 and TRBJ2-7, with 9 bases fitting TRBD2. Trimming at V came to 4 bases and at J to 0 bases, leaving 4 bases not matched to a gene. The CDR3 is 15 amino acids. The germline gives CDR1 MNHEY, CDR2 SVGAGI. CDR3 sequence: CASSSGLAHSYEQYF. The CDR3 DNA reads as TGTGCCAGCAGTTCAGGACTAGCGCACTCCTACGAGCAGTACTTC.

The V call is TRBV6-5, the J call TRBJ2-5; tentative D call: TRBD1 (6 bases). V lost 3 bases, J lost 2 bases, and 16 bases lay in between. The CDR3 loop spans 16 amino acids. In germline, CDR1 is MNHEY, CDR2 SVGAGI. CDR3 region: CASSYYPPGQQETQYF. CDR3 nucleotide sequence: TGTGCCAGCAGTTATTATCCCCCCGGACAGCAAGAGACCCAGTACTTC.

The chain is built from TRBV11-2 and TRBJ2-7, with D perhaps TRBD1 (6 bases). V was clipped by 1 base and J by 3 bases, with 19 bases between them. The CDR3 runs 17 residues. Germline V gives CDR1 SGHAT, CDR2 FQNNGV. CDR3 protein: CASSLVGGTGRLYEQYF. Here the CDR3 DNA reads TGTGCCAGCAGCTTAGTAGGGGGTACGGGACGCCTCTACGAGCAGTACTTC.

The chain employs TRBV5-1 and TRBJ2-1, with a tentative D call TRBD2 (6 bases). The CDR3 totals 17 residues. Germline assignment: CDR1 SGHRS and CDR2 YFSETQ. Trimming took off 3 bases at V and 5 bases at J, with 21 bases between the two ends. CDR3 DNA: TGCGCCAGCAGCTCCCTCCCTCCCGGGAGTTGGGACAATGAGCAGTTCTTC. It encodes CASSSLPPGSWDNEQFF.

The CDR3: CARGRGPNEQYF. The DNA for the CDR3 is TGTGCCCGAGGCAGGGGGCCAAACGAGCAGTACTTC. The J gene is TRBJ2-7, the V gene TRBV30; 8 bases are a match to TRBD1. Losses at the gene ends were 8 bases for V and 5 bases for J; bases not matched to a gene: 8. This CDR3 spans 12 amino acids. CDR1 GTSNPN and CDR2 SVGIG come from the germline V gene (reference sequence).

J is TRBJ1-4 and V is TRBV20-1; D unclear. The length of the CDR3 is 14 residues. Germline V gene sequence: CDR1 DFQATT, CDR2 SNEGSKA (reference sequence). V shed 3 bases and J shed 6 bases, with 14 bases lying between them. CDR3 region: CSASAVVGDEKLFF. CDR3 nucleotide sequence: TGCAGTGCTAGTGCGGTGGTCGGAGATGAAAAACTGTTTTTT.

This chain uses TRBV30 with TRBJ1-1, with D tentatively TRBD1 (5 bases). In germline, CDR1 is GTSNPN, CDR2 SVGIG (reference sequence). Trimming cost V 1 base and J 11 bases, with 17 bases left between them. The CDR3 has 13 residues. This CDR3 reads CAWSAGRDEGAFF. The CDR3 DNA reads TGTGCCTGGAGTGCTGGGAGGGACGAGGGTGCTTTCTTT.

The rearrangement links TRBV19 to TRBJ2-2; tentative D call: TRBD2 (6 bases). CDR3 size: 16 residues. The V end was cut by 6 bases, the J end by 7 bases, with 21 bases between. Per the germline V gene, CDR1 is LNHDA and CDR2 is SQIVND (reference sequence). CDR3 sequence: CASSSRGGIFVGELFF. As DNA, the CDR3 is TGTGCCAGTAGCTCTCGAGGAGGGATTTTCGTCGGGGAGCTGTTTTTT. Filled out from reference TRBV19 and TRBJ2-2, the complete variable domain reads DGGITQSPKYLFRKEGQNVTLSCEQNLNHDAMYWYRQDPGQGLRLIYYSQIVNDFQKGDIAEGYSVSREKKESFPLTVTSAQKNPTAFYLCASSSRGGIFVGELFFGEGSRLTVL.

V usage is TRBV7-3 and J usage is TRBJ2-2, with D perhaps given as TRBD1 or TRBD2 (5 bases each). Germline V gene lookup returns CDR1 SGHTA and CDR2 FQGTGA. Trimming left V 6 bases short and J 2 bases short, with 7 bases between. CDR3 length: 13 residues. CDR3 residues: CASRRGNTGELFF. CDR3 DNA: TGTGCCAGCAGGAGGGGAAACACCGGGGAGCTGTTTTTT. Variable domain in full (rest from reference TRBV7-3 and TRBJ2-2): GAGVSQTPSNKVTEKGKYVELRCDPISGHTALYWYRQSLGQGPEFLIYFQGTGAADDSGLPNDRFFAVRPEGSVSTLKIQRTERGDSAVYLCASRRGNTGELFFGEGSRLTVL.

This clone showed up just once. This sequence joins TRBV7-9 and TRBJ2-2, with 7 nucleotides matching TRBD1. CDR1 is SEHNR, CDR2 FQNEAQ, per germline (reference sequence). V gave up 5 bases and J gave up 5 bases; unmatched junction bases: 5. The CDR3 sequence is 14 residues long. The CDR3 reads CASSLTGMTGELFF. DNA for the CDR3: TGTGCCAGCAGCCTGACAGGGATGACCGGGGAGCTGTTTTTT.

The V call is TRBV13, the J call TRBJ1-1; D unclear. The CDR3 runs to 13 residues. Germline V gene data show CDR1 as PRHDT and CDR2 as FYEKMQ (reference sequence). Trimming left V 1 base short and J 0 bases short, with 3 bases between. The CDR3 DNA is TGTGCCAGCAGCTTAGCTATGAACACTGAAGCTTTCTTT. It codes for CASSLAMNTEAFF.

This chain connects TRBV28 to TRBJ1-1; 8 nucleotides match TRBD1. V dropped 6 bases and J dropped 1; count of bases not matched to a gene: 4. The germline CDR1 and CDR2 sequences are MDHEN and SYDVKM. CDR3 length: 14 residues. Here the CDR3 DNA reads TGTGCCAGCAGAACAGGGGGTTCGAACACTGAAGCTTTCTTT. Encoded protein: CASRTGGSNTEAFF.

The chain recombines TRBV19 with TRBJ2-7; TRBD2 agrees at 9 bases. Germline V gene lookup returns CDR1 LNHDA and CDR2 SQIVND (reference sequence). Trimming at V came to 3 bases and at J to 9 bases, leaving 9 bases not matched to a gene. This CDR3 has 14 amino acids. DNA for the CDR3: TGTGCCAGTAGTATCAGCGGGGGGCCCGTTGCGCAGTACTTC. Translated, it gives CASSISGGPVAQYF.

The chain has TRBV11-2 and TRBJ2-1; possible D gene TRBD1, 6 bases. Germline V gene sequence: CDR1 SGHAT, CDR2 FQNNGV. There are 16 residues in the CDR3. V lost 5 bases, J lost 8 bases, and 22 bases lay in between. The CDR3 region is CASSTWDTSRYYEQFF. CDR3 in DNA: TGTGCCAGCAGCACCTGGGACACCTCTCGGTACTATGAGCAGTTCTTC.